This passage covers 10 T cell receptor beta chains from one sample sequenced in a study of cytomegalovirus exposure and HLA in healthy donors. Primers for the PCR totalled 60 Vbeta and 13 Jbeta. Only in-frame clones appear in the TCRdb table, and some are missing; sequencing was by immunoSEQ multiplex PCR. This table holds 150,000 to 200,000 clones, around 84% found once. Sequencing used PBMCs. Source of these receptors: a woman aged 18-29 years in good health and CMV-seronegative.

This chain connects TRBV7-9 to TRBJ1-1, with 10 nucleotides matching TRBD1. V lost 6 bases, J lost 0 bases, and 13 bases stayed unmatched. From germline, CDR1 is SEHNR and CDR2 FQNEAQ (reference sequence). There are 18 residues in the CDR3. The CDR3 loop reads CASSTLDRGNFMNTEAFF. CDR3 coding DNA: TGTGCCAGCAGTACCCTGGACAGGGGGAATTTTATGAACACTGAAGCTTTCTTT.

The J gene is TRBJ2-2, the V gene TRBV7-8, with 8 bases lining up with TRBD2. This CDR3 region has 16 residues. V dropped 6 bases and J dropped 2; count of bases not matched to a gene: 8. Germline-derived CDR1 and CDR2 are SGHVS and FQNEAQ. CDR3: CASRLPSGYNTGELFF. CDR3 in DNA: TGTGCCAGCAGACTCCCTAGCGGGTATAACACCGGGGAGCTGTTTTTT.

The chain uses TRBV7-8 and TRBJ2-4; the match to TRBD1 covers 8 bases. The CDR3 is 17 residues long. Germline CDR1 and CDR2: SGHVS and FQNEAQ. V lost 1 base, J lost 2 bases, and 7 bases stayed unmatched. CDR3 DNA sequence: TGTGCCAGCAGCTTAGTGACAGGGGAAAGGTCCAAAAACATTCAGTACTTC. Its translation is CASSLVTGERSKNIQYF.

V usage is TRBV18 and J usage is TRBJ1-3; D is ambiguous. V lost 4 bases to trimming and J lost 0 bases, with 13 bases between them. The CDR3 covers 16 residues. In germline, CDR1 is KGHSH, CDR2 LQKENI. The CDR3 spells CASSLGRPISGNTIYF. The CDR3 DNA follows: TGTGCCAGCTCACTGGGCAGACCCATCTCTGGAAACACCATATATTTT. Full variable domain (rest looked up from reference TRBV18 and TRBJ1-3): NAGVMQNPRHLVRRRGQEARLRCSPMKGHSHVYWYRQLPEEGLKFMVYLQKENIIDESGMPKERFSAEFPKEGPSILRIQQVVRGDSAAYFCASSLGRPISGNTIYFGEGSWLTVV.

The rearrangement joins TRBV2 to TRBJ1-5; no firm D call. The CDR3 spans 15 residues. Germline-derived CDR1 and CDR2 are SNHLY and FYNNEI. Deletions cut 4 bases from V and 4 bases from J, with 14 bases between. CDR3 nucleotide sequence: TGTGCCAGCAGTGGTCTGGGGTCGGGGAATCAGCCCCAGCATTTT. Protein: CASSGLGSGNQPQHF.

This chain uses TRBV19 with TRBJ1-5, with D unresolved. V lost 1 base and J 3 bases, leaving 13 bases between the germline ends. Germline CDR1 and CDR2: LNHDA and SQIVND (reference sequence). The length of the CDR3 is 16 residues. This CDR3 reads CASSIASQALNQPQHF. DNA of the CDR3: TGTGCCAGTAGTATAGCGAGTCAGGCCCTCAATCAGCCCCAGCATTTT. Variable domain in full (rest from reference TRBV19 and TRBJ1-5): DGGITQSPKYLFRKEGQNVTLSCEQNLNHDAMYWYRQDPGQGLRLIYYSQIVNDFQKGDIAEGYSVSREKKESFPLTVTSAQKNPTAFYLCASSIASQALNQPQHFGDGTRLSIL.

The V gene is TRBV6-1, the J gene TRBJ2-7; 8 nucleotides align to TRBD2. The germline V gene encodes CDR1 MNHNS and CDR2 SASEGT. The junction had 8 bases not matched to a gene; V was cut back by 3 bases and J by 4 bases. This CDR3 has 15 residues. The CDR3 region has the DNA TGTGCCAGCAGTGAGCCGGGACTAGTATCTTACGAGCAGTACTTC. This translates into CASSEPGLVSYEQYF.

The J gene is TRBJ2-7, the V gene TRBV7-2; D may be TRBD2 (6 bases). The V and J ends lost 8 bases and 0 bases respectively, with 11 bases between them. Per germline, CDR1 SGHTA and CDR2 FQGNSA. The CDR3 consists of 13 residues. The CDR3 DNA sequence: TGTGCCAGCCGGGACGGGAGCTCCTACGAGCAGTACTTC. Its translation: CASRDGSSYEQYF.

This chain connects TRBV4-1 to TRBJ2-5, with a possible D match to TRBD1 (6 bases). TRBJ2-7 explains the end of the DNA better; the J call may be wrong. The CDR3 has 15 residues. From germline, CDR1 is MGHRA and CDR2 YSYEKL. The CDR3 is CASSQNRASSYEQYF. The CDR3 coding sequence is TGCGCCAGCAGCCAAAACAGGGCTAGCTCCTACGAGCAGTACTTC.

The chain employs TRBV9 and TRBJ2-2; 7 nucleotides line up with TRBD1. In germline, CDR1 is SGDLS, CDR2 YYNGEE. V was pared by 2 bases and J by 8 bases, with 6 bases of the junction left unmatched. The CDR3 is 14 amino acids. CDR3 sequence (DNA): TGTGCCAGCAGCGTGACAGGGAATTCGGGGGAGCTGTTTTTT. Amino acids: CASSVTGNSGELFF.